Presented here are 22 T cell receptor beta chains from one specimen sequenced in a study of T cells expressing NK-cell markers. TCRdb processed the 5' RACE reads again and assigns one entry to each CDR3 protein, with no DNA. The table lists about 550,000 distinct CDR3 sequences. Sample: blood T cells: a sorted CD56 or NKG2C T cell subset, CD4+ or CD8+ T cells, or bulk PBMC T cells (not recorded which). These receptors originate from a man aged 18 to 30 in good health.

The chain has TRBV20-1 and TRBJ2-7; TCRdb designates TRBD1, a call that cannot be tested without DNA. CDR1 DFQATT and CDR2 SNEGSKA come from the germline V gene (reference sequence). CDR3 size: 14 residues. CDR3 loop: CSASGQVFIDEQYF.

The rearrangement uses TRBV13 and TRBJ2-5; TCRdb's D call, TRBD2, is unchecked because there is no DNA. The V gene's germline CDR1 is PRHDT and CDR2 FYEKMQ (reference sequence). This CDR3 spans 16 amino acids. The CDR3: CASSLANLAGAETQYF.

The chain uses TRBV6-1 and TRBJ2-2; TCRdb outputs TRBD2, but without DNA this stays unchecked. The CDR3 length is 15 residues. Germline assignment: CDR1 MNHNS and CDR2 SASEGT. The CDR3 sequence is CASKGTSGSSGELFF.

The chain joins TRBV10-1 to TRBJ1-1; TCRdb selects TRBD1, and the lack of DNA leaves this call unchecked. Germline V gene sequence: CDR1 WNHNN, CDR2 SYGVQD (reference sequence). The CDR3 runs 14 residues. The CDR3 loop reads CASSENGGKDEAFF.

The chain couples TRBV3-1 to TRBJ1-1; TCRdb's D gene call, TRBD1, goes unchecked for lack of DNA. Germline V gene data show CDR1 as LGHDT and CDR2 as YNNKEL (reference sequence). CDR3 length: 18 amino acids. CDR3: CASSQDWTGVPLNTEAFF.

The V call is TRBV7-2, the J call TRBJ2-3; TCRdb names TRBD2, which stays unverified in the absence of DNA. The CDR3 runs to 15 residues. Germline CDR1 and CDR2: SGHTA and FQGNSA. CDR3: CASSWTSGEDQTQYF.

The V gene is TRBV11-2, the J gene TRBJ2-2. CDR3 length equals 13 residues. CDR1 SGHAT and CDR2 FQNNGV come from the germline V gene. This CDR3 is CASKLTGTGELFF. Looking up the rest from reference TRBV11-2 and TRBJ2-2 gives the full variable domain: EAGVAQSPRYKIIEKRQSVAFWCNPISGHATLYWYQQILGQGPKLLIQFQNNGVVDDSQLPKDRFSAERLKGVDSTLKIQPAKLEDSAVYLCASKLTGTGELFFGEGSRLTVL.

V gene TRBV9 combines with J gene TRBJ1-2. The germline V gene encodes CDR1 SGDLS and CDR2 YYNGEE. This CDR3 spans 13 amino acids. The CDR3 region is CASSVVAGYGYTF. Full variable domain (remainder filled in from reference TRBV9 and TRBJ1-2): DSGVTQTPKHLITATGQRVTLRCSPRSGDLSVYWYQQSLDQGLQFLIQYYNGEERAKGNILERFSAQQFPDLHSELNLSSLELGDSALYFCASSVVAGYGYTFGSGTRLTVV.

The chain employs TRBV7-8 and TRBJ2-2; TCRdb's assignment of TRBD1 cannot be checked, as there is no DNA. CDR1 and CDR2 (germline): SGHVS, FQNEAQ. CDR3 size: 16 residues. CDR3 amino acids: CASSPRTGGRPGELFF. Complete variable domain (other parts from reference TRBV7-8 and TRBJ2-2): GAGVSQSPRYKVAKRGQDVALRCDPISGHVSLFWYQQALGQGPEFLTYFQNEAQLDKSGLPSDRFFAERPEGSVSTLKIQRTQQEDSAVYLCASSPRTGGRPGELFFGEGSRLTVL.

This chain connects TRBV4-3 to TRBJ2-6; TCRdb outputs TRBD2, but without DNA this stays unchecked. Germline V gives CDR1 LGHNA, CDR2 YSLEER. The CDR3 sequence is 16 residues long. The CDR3 here is CASSRTSQVGANVLTF.

V gene TRBV6-5 combines with J gene TRBJ2-7. The CDR3 consists of 15 residues. From germline, CDR1 is MNHEY and CDR2 SVGAGI. CDR3 sequence: CASSYSGRTVYEQYF.

The chain recombines TRBV5-1 with TRBJ2-1; without DNA, the TCRdb call of TRBD2 cannot be checked. The CDR3 is 14 amino acids. Germline lookup yields CDR1 SGHRS and CDR2 YFSETQ. CDR3: CASSHGGLDDEQFF.

The chain joins TRBV10-3 to TRBJ1-1; TCRdb outputs TRBD1, but without DNA this stays unchecked. The CDR3 extends over 13 amino acids. Germline CDR1 and CDR2: ENHRY and SYGVKD. The CDR3 region is CAISGTGNTEAFF.

The chain is built from TRBV3-1 and TRBJ2-1. CDR1 and CDR2 (germline): LGHDT, YNNKEL (reference sequence). The CDR3 runs 15 residues. CDR3: CASSPDWSRSDEQFF.

The CDR3 is CASSLELAGANEQFF. The chain has TRBV11-1 and TRBJ2-1; TCRdb's assignment of TRBD2 cannot be checked, as there is no DNA. This CDR3 is built from 15 residues. Germline CDR1 reads SGHAT; CDR2 reads FQDESV (reference sequence).

The CDR3 is CAISESILAENTQYF. This rearrangement joins TRBV10-3 to TRBJ2-3. Germline CDR1 ENHRY, CDR2 SYGVKD. This CDR3 has 15 amino acids.

The chain uses TRBV11-2 and TRBJ2-2; checking the TCRdb D call of TRBD2 is not possible without DNA. The germline V gene has CDR1 SGHAT and CDR2 FQNNGV. CDR3 length: 13 residues. The CDR3 protein is CASETTNTGELFF.

The chain combines TRBV7-2 with TRBJ2-2; the TCRdb call, TRBD1, lacks DNA for checking. Germline CDR1 is SGHTA and CDR2 is FQGNSA. CDR3 length: 15 amino acids. CDR3 sequence: CASSPIPGPTGELFF.

The chain links TRBV12-3 or TRBV12-4 to TRBJ2-3; checking the TCRdb D call of TRBD1 is not possible without DNA. CDR3 length equals 15 residues. The CDR3 sequence is CASNFGAGKGDTQYF.

V gene TRBV7-8 combines with J gene TRBJ2-7; absent DNA, TCRdb's TRBD2 call cannot be checked. The CDR3 has 19 amino acids. The germline V gene has CDR1 SGHVS and CDR2 FQNEAQ. CDR3: CASSLDGTSGRAFGHEQYF.

The chain is built from TRBV19 and TRBJ2-3; TCRdb's D call, TRBD2, is unchecked because there is no DNA. CDR1 and CDR2 from the germline V gene are LNHDA and SQIVND (reference sequence). The CDR3 contains 17 residues. CDR3 sequence: CASSIEALAGVTDTQYF.

This chain joins TRBV4-2 and TRBJ2-1; the D call of TRBD2 rests on TCRdb alone, since no DNA is present to check it. CDR1 and CDR2 from the germline V gene are LGHNA and YNFKEQ. There are 14 residues in the CDR3. The CDR3 loop reads CASSQANSGSEQFF.